This T cell receptor beta chain was retrieved from a study of blood T cell repertoires in COVID-19. Study at large: Sites across the United States, Italy and Spain contributed samples from acute and convalescent COVID-19. The cDNA or gDNA used as material had been derived from T cells, B-cell-depleted T cells, or PBMCs.

Per the germline V gene, CDR1 is MNHEY and CDR2 is SVGEGT. The CDR3 is 14 amino acids. V gave up 6 bases and J gave up 6 bases; unmatched junction bases: 8. In the original workflow: Nucleated cell counts were estimated from reference gene primer amplification. Sequencing used immunoSEQ multiplex PCR; TCRdb keeps in-frame clones, though not all of them. That table supplies the V and J calls and clone size; D and trimming were determined from the DNA. This sample has a few hundred thousand clones; approximately 87% occur once, and the top ten carry about 8%. The clonotype originates from a woman between 50 and 59 years old who had recovered from COVID-19. Sequenced: peripheral blood. The genes are TRBV6-2 or TRBV6-3 and TRBJ2-7; the match to TRBD2 covers 10 bases. The CDR3 DNA sequence: TGTGCCAGCAGCCTAGCGGGAGTCAGACGCGAGCAGTACTTC. As protein: CASSLAGVRREQYF.